A single sample gave rise to the 19 T cell receptor beta chains below, sequenced in a study of shared clonotypes between healthy human individuals. Clones were sequenced by immunoSEQ multiplex PCR, and TCRdb holds only the in-frame ones, with some missing. The sample yields millions of clones, about 92% seen once. The specimen was naive CD4+ T cells sorted from blood. The sample's subset: CD45RA+ positively selected. These receptors came from a man aged 18 to 29 in good health.

For this clone: The sample carries other DNA sequences with the same CDR3. The rearrangement joins TRBV5-1 to TRBJ2-5; D remains unclear. The CDR3 is 11 residues long. The germline gives CDR1 SGHRS, CDR2 YFSETQ. V was pared by 2 bases and J by 5 bases, with 4 bases between. CDR3 residues: CASSFGETQYF. CDR3 nucleotides: TGCGCCAGCAGCTTTGGCGAGACCCAGTACTTC.

Only one count was recorded for this clone. Other DNA sequences from this sample encode an identical CDR3 as well. Here the CDR3 reads CASSFRGYEQYF. The DNA for the CDR3 is TGTGCCAGCAGCTTCCGGGGCTACGAGCAGTACTTC. The chain carries TRBV11-2 and TRBJ2-7; D might be TRBD2 (5 bases). This CDR3 region has 12 residues. The germline V gene has CDR1 SGHAT and CDR2 FQNNGV. Trimming took 3 bases from V and 3 from J, leaving 6 bases between them. Complete variable domain (other parts from reference TRBV11-2 and TRBJ2-7): EAGVAQSPRYKIIEKRQSVAFWCNPISGHATLYWYQQILGQGPKLLIQFQNNGVVDDSQLPKDRFSAERLKGVDSTLKIQPAKLEDSAVYLCASSFRGYEQYFGPGTRLTVT.

This clone was detected once. The rearrangement links TRBV28 to TRBJ2-3; 8 bases agree with TRBD1. V shed 5 bases, J shed 3 bases, and the junction held 7 bases outside the gene matches. There are 15 residues in the CDR3. Germline-derived CDR1 and CDR2 are MDHEN and SYDVKM. As DNA, the CDR3 is TGTGCCAGCAGTAACGACAGGGGTGGAACAGATACGCAGTATTTT. Its translation is CASSNDRGGTDTQYF.

The rearrangement links TRBV11-2 to TRBJ2-7; D remains ambiguous. In germline, CDR1 is SGHAT, CDR2 FQNNGV. The length of the CDR3 is 11 residues. V was pared by 1 base and J by 7 bases, with 5 bases between. CDR3 in amino acids: CASSLVGEQYF. CDR3 DNA: TGTGCCAGCAGCTTAGTGGGGGAGCAGTACTTC.

This sequence joins TRBV6-9 and TRBJ2-7; TRBD1 is a possible D gene (6 bases). Germline V gives CDR1 MNHGY, CDR2 SVAAGI. This CDR3 is 15 amino acids long. Between the trimmed V and J ends, which lost 3 bases and 6 bases, there was a span of 18 bases. This CDR3 reads CASSYPPPQGGEQYF. CDR3 coding DNA: TGTGCCAGCAGTTACCCCCCCCCACAGGGTGGCGAGCAGTACTTC.

This sequence joins TRBV2 and TRBJ1-5; possibly TRBD1 for D (6 bases). The V gene lost 7 bases and the J gene lost 1 base, with 14 bases spanning the gap. The V gene's germline CDR1 is SNHLY and CDR2 FYNNEI. The CDR3 has 15 residues. The CDR3 nucleotides are TGTGCCAGCACCTTGGACAGCGGCAGCAATCAGCCCCAGCATTTT. Amino acid sequence: CASTLDSGSNQPQHF.

As regards this clone: The identical CDR3 is also encoded by other nucleotide sequences in the sample. V is TRBV29-1 and J is TRBJ1-1; perhaps TRBD1 as D (5 bases). V lost 6 bases and J lost 5, with 10 bases in between. There are 11 residues in the CDR3. Germline V gene lookup returns CDR1 SQVTM and CDR2 ANQGSEA. The CDR3 DNA reads TGCAGCGTCTCACGGGGGACTGAAGCTTTCTTT. As protein: CSVSRGTEAFF.

This clone was picked up one time. This chain links TRBV30 with TRBJ2-3, with 13 bases fitting TRBD2. After removal of 3 bases from V and 5 bases from J, the junction contained 8 bases not matched to a gene. Germline values: CDR1 GTSNPN, CDR2 SVGIG (reference sequence). The CDR3 contains 16 residues. CDR3 DNA sequence: TGTGCCTGGAGAGTGGGACTAGCGGGGCAAGGAGATACGCAGTATTTT. Protein product: CAWRVGLAGQGDTQYF. Filled out from reference TRBV30 and TRBJ2-3, the complete variable domain reads SQTIHQWPATLVQPVGSPLSLECTVEGTSNPNLYWYRQAAGRGLQLLFYSVGIGQISSEVPQNLSASRPQDRQFILSSKKLLLSDSGFYLCAWRVGLAGQGDTQYFGPGTRLTVL.

The chain employs TRBV7-3 and TRBJ1-2; D gene ambiguous. V lost 5 bases to trimming and J lost 4 bases, with 11 bases between them. Germline assignment: CDR1 SGHTA and CDR2 FQGTGA. This CDR3 has 13 amino acids. The CDR3 DNA reads TGTGCCAGCAGCCCAGACGAAGGCTATGGCTACACCTTC. Encoded protein: CASSPDEGYGYTF. Full variable domain (outside the CDR3, taken from reference TRBV7-3 and TRBJ1-2): GAGVSQTPSNKVTEKGKYVELRCDPISGHTALYWYRQSLGQGPEFLIYFQGTGAADDSGLPNDRFFAVRPEGSVSTLKIQRTERGDSAVYLCASSPDEGYGYTFGSGTRLTVV.

The chain uses TRBV2 and TRBJ1-5; D gene unclear. V lost 4 bases to trimming and J lost 4 bases, with 8 bases between them. CDR3 length: 13 residues. Per the germline V gene, CDR1 is SNHLY and CDR2 is FYNNEI. The CDR3 nucleotides read TGTGCCAGCAGTGTAGACATTAATCAGCCCCAGCATTTT. It yields the protein CASSVDINQPQHF.

The gene calls are TRBV5-5 and TRBJ1-4; D is unclear. Germline CDR1 is SGHKS and CDR2 is YYEKEE (reference sequence). This CDR3 is built from 16 residues. Trimming pared 2 bases from V and 2 bases from J, leaving 13 bases between. CDR3 sequence: CASSFGRVSTNEKLFF. The CDR3 DNA sequence: TGTGCCAGCAGCTTCGGGAGGGTGAGCACTAATGAAAAACTGTTTTTT.

CDR3 in amino acids: CASSEFPSNQPQHF. The CDR3, as DNA: TGTGCCAGCAGTGAATTTCCAAGCAATCAGCCCCAGCATTTT. V gene TRBV6-1 combines with J gene TRBJ1-5; D not resolved. The V end was cut by 2 bases, the J end by 1 base, with 6 bases between. The CDR3 totals 14 residues. Germline V gene sequence: CDR1 MNHNS, CDR2 SASEGT.

The rearrangement joins TRBV30 to TRBJ2-3; 13 nucleotides agree with TRBD2. J gave up 5 bases and V 0 bases, and 5 bases lay outside the gene matches. The CDR3 is 16 residues long. The germline gives CDR1 GTSNPN, CDR2 SVGIG (reference sequence). DNA for the CDR3: TGTGCCTGGAGTGTAGGGACTAGCGGGATTAAAGATACGCAGTATTTT. This translates into CAWSVGTSGIKDTQYF.

The chain has TRBV30 and TRBJ2-7, with 9 bases identical to TRBD1. V was clipped by 0 bases and J by 1 base; unmatched bases: 7. The CDR3 length is 16 residues. CDR1 and CDR2 (germline): GTSNPN, SVGIG (reference sequence). The DNA for the CDR3 is TGTGCCTGGAGTGTATTGGGGACAGGGAAGTCCTACGAGCAGTACTTC. Its translation is CAWSVLGTGKSYEQYF.

As for this clone: At one of its ends the junction is not consistent with the germline gene, which may arise from a read error. This chain uses TRBV7-7 with TRBJ2-2; D gene ambiguous. CDR1 is SSHAT and CDR2 is FNYEAQ in the germline V gene (reference sequence). The CDR3 length is 14 residues. CDR3 in amino acids: CASSLAPNTGELFF. The CDR3 coding sequence is TGTGCTAGCAGCTTAGCCCCGAACACCGGGGAGCTGTTTTTT.

V is TRBV18 and J is TRBJ2-5, with D possibly TRBD2 on 6 matching bases. In germline, CDR1 is KGHSH, CDR2 LQKENI. CDR3 length: 14 residues. The V end was cut by 6 bases, the J end by 5 bases, with 16 bases between. CDR3 sequence reads: CASSPLLALETQYF. The CDR3 DNA reads TGTGCCAGCTCGCCTCTACTAGCTCTGGAGACCCAGTACTTC. Drawing the rest from reference TRBV18 and TRBJ2-5, the complete variable domain is NAGVMQNPRHLVRRRGQEARLRCSPMKGHSHVYWYRQLPEEGLKFMVYLQKENIIDESGMPKERFSAEFPKEGPSILRIQQVVRGDSAAYFCASSPLLALETQYFGPGTRLLVL.

This chain links TRBV7-2 with TRBJ1-4; 7 bases match TRBD1. Trimming cost V 5 bases and J 7 bases; bases outside gene matches: 10. Looked up from germline, CDR1 is SGHTA and CDR2 is FQGNSA. The CDR3 is 15 amino acids. CDR3 bases: TGTGCCAGCAGCGTAGACAGGGTTTCGGGTGAAAAACTGTTTTTT. Translated, it gives CASSVDRVSGEKLFF. The entire variable domain, with the rest obtained from reference TRBV7-2 and TRBJ1-4, is as follows: GAGVSQSPSNKVTEKGKDVELRCDPISGHTALYWYRQSLGQGLEFLIYFQGNSAPDKSGLPSDRFSAERTGGSVSTLTIQRTQQEDSAVYLCASSVDRVSGEKLFFGSGTQLSVL.

The chain is built from TRBV5-1 and TRBJ2-1; no clear D gene. Germline V gene sequence: CDR1 SGHRS, CDR2 YFSETQ. CDR3 length: 15 amino acids. V lost 6 bases to trimming and J lost 2 bases, with 15 bases between them. CDR3 region: CASTFPTGTYNEQFF. CDR3 in DNA: TGCGCCAGCACCTTCCCCACCGGAACCTACAATGAGCAGTTCTTC.

The chain combines TRBV11-2 with TRBJ2-3; D is uncertain. V was trimmed by 1 base and J by 4 bases, leaving 18 bases between them. This CDR3 region has 17 residues. The V gene's germline CDR1 is SGHAT and CDR2 FQNNGV. The CDR3 DNA reads as TGTGCCAGCAGCTTAGTCGAAGGATTAGCCCGGGCAGATACGCAGTATTTT. Translation: CASSLVEGLARADTQYF.